This entry lists 17 T cell receptor beta chains sequenced from one sample in a study of shared clonotypes between healthy human individuals (dated by TCRdb to 2018 to 2020). Libraries were built with the immunoSEQ multiplex PCR assay. Not all clones reach the TCRdb copy of this immuneACCESS table, which keeps in-frame sequences only. Checked studies attribute under half of the gap to unresolved V genes and leave the rest unexplained. The sample table lists over a million clones, about 84% of them with a count of one. In total, the top ten clones hold 0.5% to 0.65% of the sample. Sequenced material: memory CD4+ T cells from PBMCs. Interpreted using the paper, the cell subset or site label stands for: CD45RA-negative fraction. The receptor source for this set is a young man in good health. Some clones in this sample may be carry-over from other donors' samples.

This clone has only a few counts. The chain recombines TRBV5-5 with TRBJ2-7, with D possibly being TRBD2 (5 bases). Germline loops: CDR1 SGHKS, CDR2 YYEKEE (reference sequence). CDR3 length: 16 amino acids. V lost 0 bases, J lost 5 bases, and 18 bases lay in between. CDR3 nucleotide sequence: TGTGCCAGCAGCTTGGCGACCGGGATATCGGCGGACGAGCAGTACTTC. This codes for CASSLATGISADEQYF. Together with reference TRBV5-5 and TRBJ2-7, the CDR3 gives the full variable domain: DAGVTQSPTHLIKTRGQQVTLRCSPISGHKSVSWYQQVLGQGPQFIFQYYEKEERGRGNFPDRFSARQFPNYSSELNVNALLLGDSALYLCASSLATGISADEQYFGPGTRLTVT.

J is TRBJ2-3 and V is TRBV7-2; 10 positions agree with TRBD2. The V and J ends lost 5 bases and 5 bases, in that order; junction bases with no gene match: 7. The CDR3 is 15 amino acids. In germline, CDR1 is SGHTA, CDR2 FQGNSA. In DNA, the CDR3 is TGTGCCAGCAGCCCAGGGACTAGCGTTTTAGATACGCAGTATTTT. Translation: CASSPGTSVLDTQYF.

Only one count was recorded for this clone. The same CDR3 arises from other DNA sequences in this sample as well. The chain links TRBV6-6 to TRBJ2-7, with 8 positions matching TRBD2. Germline V lookup: CDR1 MNHNY, CDR2 SVGAGI (reference sequence). V was clipped by 0 bases and J by 1 base; unmatched bases: 2. This CDR3 comprises 15 residues. The CDR3 spells CASSYSLAGSYEQYF. The DNA of the CDR3 is TGTGCCAGCAGTTACTCTTTAGCGGGGTCCTACGAGCAGTACTTC.

This chain links TRBV5-1 with TRBJ1-2; D not certain. The germline CDR1 and CDR2 sequences are SGHRS and YFSETQ. Trimming left V 0 bases short and J 0 bases short, with 12 bases between. CDR3 length: 16 amino acids. The CDR3 DNA sequence: TGCGCCAGCAGCTTGGTGACGGCCGCTTCTAACTATGGCTACACCTTC. Translating it yields CASSLVTAASNYGYTF.

This clone was observed a few times. This sequence joins TRBV7-9 and TRBJ2-3; tentative D call: TRBD1 (6 bases). The ends were cut back, 4 bases at V and 4 bases at J, with 18 bases in the middle. Germline lookup yields CDR1 SEHNR and CDR2 FQNEAQ (reference sequence). The CDR3 runs to 16 residues. CDR3 sequence (DNA): TGTGCCAGCAGCTCCCGTGGGGGCAGGGATGCAGATACGCAGTATTTT. Residues: CASSSRGGRDADTQYF.

The chain links TRBV7-8 to TRBJ1-3; no clear D gene. V was pared by 2 bases and J by 0 bases, with 8 bases between. Germline values: CDR1 SGHVS, CDR2 FQNEAQ. The CDR3 is 15 amino acids. Here the CDR3 reads CASSLRGPSGNTIYF. The CDR3 region has the DNA TGTGCCAGCAGCTTAAGAGGGCCCTCTGGAAACACCATATATTTT.

The genes are TRBV2 and TRBJ2-1; 9 nucleotides align to TRBD1. From germline, CDR1 is SNHLY and CDR2 FYNNEI. This CDR3 comprises 14 residues. The V and J ends lost 4 bases and 6 bases, in that order; junction bases with no gene match: 4. The DNA for the CDR3 is TGTGCCAGCAGTGGAAACAGGGGGCTCAATGAGCAGTTCTTC. This gives the protein CASSGNRGLNEQFF. Combining the CDR3 with reference TRBV2 and TRBJ2-1 gives the whole variable domain EPEVTQTPSHQVTQMGQEVILRCVPISNHLYFYWYRQILGQKVEFLVSFYNNEISEKSEIFDDQFSVERPDGSNFTLKIRSTKLEDSAMYFCASSGNRGLNEQFFGPGTRLTVL.

Notes on this clone: This likely reflects a read error, since a far larger clone is one base away. This chain connects TRBV30 to TRBJ1-5; a weak D match, TRBD1 (6 bases). The germline gives CDR1 GTSNPN, CDR2 SVGIG (reference sequence). The CDR3 is 14 amino acids. The CDR3 DNA reads as TGTGCCCGGAGTACCGGGACACTAAATCAGCCCCAGCATTTT. Amino acid sequence: CARSTGTLNQPQHF.

The table lists this clone with a few counts. The rearrangement links TRBV5-5 to TRBJ2-7, with 8 bases aligning to TRBD2. Trimming at V came to 4 bases and at J to 3 bases, leaving 9 bases not matched to a gene. CDR1 and CDR2 (germline): SGHKS, YYEKEE (reference sequence). The CDR3 length is 15 residues. The CDR3 DNA reads as TGTGCCAGCAGCCCACCCCCGGGAGGGAACTACGAGCAGTACTTC. It encodes CASSPPPGGNYEQYF.

The chain is built from TRBV18 and TRBJ2-1; 11 bases are a match to TRBD2. CDR1 is KGHSH and CDR2 is LQKENI in the germline V gene. The CDR3 extends over 16 amino acids. Trimming at V came to 4 bases and at J to 8 bases, leaving 10 bases not matched to a gene. The CDR3 DNA reads as TGTGCCAGCTCACGCTCGACTAGCGGGACGGATGATGAGCAGTTCTTC. This encodes CASSRSTSGTDDEQFF.

V gene TRBV27 combines with J gene TRBJ1-4, with 9 bases that match TRBD1. CDR3 length: 15 amino acids. J gave up 3 bases and V 7 bases, and 6 bases lay outside the gene matches. Germline-derived CDR1 and CDR2 are MNHEY and SMNVEV (reference sequence). The CDR3 DNA is TGTGCCAGCACTAAACAGGGGGCGTCTAATGAAAAACTGTTTTTT. It yields the protein CASTKQGASNEKLFF.

This clone showed up many times. The sample contains more than one DNA sequence encoding this CDR3. The chain combines TRBV29-1 with TRBJ1-1; D is perhaps TRBD1 (6 bases). Germline CDR1 and CDR2: SQVTM and ANQGSEA. Trimming took off 5 bases at V and 1 base at J, with 8 bases between the two ends. The CDR3 runs to 12 residues. CDR3 protein: CSVQTGNTEAFF. The CDR3 bases are TGCAGCGTTCAGACAGGGAACACTGAAGCTTTCTTT. The full variable domain, completed using reference TRBV29-1 and TRBJ1-1, is SAVISQKPSRDICQRGTSLTIQCQVDSQVTMMFWYRQQPGQSLTLIATANQGSEATYESGFVIDKFPISRPNLTFSTLTVSNMSPEDSSIYLCSVQTGNTEAFFGQGTRLTVV.

This chain uses TRBV4-3 with TRBJ2-3; 7 bases match TRBD1. The length of the CDR3 is 16 residues. Germline V gene sequence: CDR1 LGHNA, CDR2 YSLEER. With 2 bases clipped from V and 4 bases from J, the junction kept 9 bases outside the gene matches. The CDR3 DNA sequence: TGCGCCAGCAGCCAAAGGGCGGCCCAGGGGGCAGATACGCAGTATTTT. Protein sequence: CASSQRAAQGADTQYF.

CDR3 protein: CASSPTTGTGGQPQHF. CDR3 DNA: TGTGCCAGCAGCCCGACAACCGGGACAGGGGGCCAGCCCCAGCATTTT. This chain connects TRBV7-2 to TRBJ1-5, with 12 positions matching TRBD1. Looked up from germline, CDR1 is SGHTA and CDR2 is FQGNSA. Trimming removed 5 bases from V and 7 bases from J; junction bases left unmatched: 9. The CDR3 length is 16 residues.

V and J are TRBV18 and TRBJ1-1; no reliable D call. The V gene's germline CDR1 is KGHSH and CDR2 LQKENI. This CDR3 has 15 amino acids. Between the trimmed V and J ends, which lost 4 bases and 2 bases, there was a span of 14 bases. The CDR3 reads CASSQNIIINTEAFF. The DNA for the CDR3 is TGTGCCAGCTCACAGAATATCATAATCAACACTGAAGCTTTCTTT.

The chain employs TRBV7-8 and TRBJ1-5, with D unclear. The CDR3 runs to 14 residues. Germline CDR1 and CDR2: SGHVS and FQNEAQ. The V end was cut by 3 bases, the J end by 0 bases, with 6 bases between. The CDR3 DNA is TGTGCCAGCAGCTTCGCCCATAGCAATCAGCCCCAGCATTTT. Its protein product is CASSFAHSNQPQHF.

J is TRBJ2-3 and V is TRBV5-1; D not certain. The CDR3 consists of 14 residues. CDR1 and CDR2 (germline): SGHRS, YFSETQ. V was trimmed by 0 bases and J by 1 base, leaving 6 bases between them. The CDR3 reads CASSLEGRTDTQYF. The CDR3 coding sequence is TGCGCCAGCAGCTTGGAGGGCCGCACAGATACGCAGTATTTT.